The 16 T cell receptor beta chains given below trace back to one sample, sequenced in a study of T cell clonality in common variable immunodeficiency. Study results and limitations: Common variable immunodeficiency TCR beta sequences reportedly had fewer deletions and N-nucleotide insertions.

Clones were sequenced by immunoSEQ multiplex PCR, and TCRdb holds only the in-frame ones, with some missing. The sample includes over 13,000 clones, none of them occurring once. No antigen has been assigned to these receptors. Material for sequencing was peripheral blood mononuclear cells. These receptors were obtained from a human donor with common variable immunodeficiency.

This clone was counted a few times. Sequencing ends 3 residues short of the CDR3 end; the germline J gene provides the rest. The chain combines TRBV7-2 with TRBJ2-7; D is uncertain. The CDR3 runs to 15 residues. The germline V gene has CDR1 SGHTA and CDR2 FQGNSA. The V end lost 6 bases, the J end lost 2 bases, and 17 bases lay between the germline ends. The part of the CDR3 DNA that was read is TGTGCCAGCAGACAAGGGTTCTTAGGGCCCTACGAG. Its translation is CASRQGFLGPYE. The whole CDR3 sequence reads CASRQGFLGPYEQYF.

With regard to this clone: The CDR3 extends 3 residues past the end of the read, so its final part is completed from the germline J gene. The chain recombines TRBV18 with TRBJ2-4; D gene ambiguous. The CDR3 sequence is 14 residues long. V was pared by 6 bases and J by 0 bases, with 9 bases between. Germline V CDR1 and CDR2: KGHSH, LQKENI. CDR3 loop: CASSPSGAKNIQYF. Partial CDR3 DNA: TGTGCCAGCTCCCCCTCAGGAGCCAAAAACATT.

In regard to this clone: The sequenced fragment ends 3 residues before the CDR3 boundary, so the rest is inferred from the germline J gene. The gene calls are TRBV5-1 and TRBJ2-7; tentatively, D is TRBD2 (5 bases). Germline-derived CDR1 and CDR2 are SGHRS and YFSETQ. CDR3 length: 14 residues. Trimming removed 4 bases at V and 3 bases at J, with 14 bases between. The CDR3 bases that were read are TGCGCCAGCAGCCCTTCCGGGGTCGACTACGAG. Protein product: CASSPSGVDYE. The full CDR3 is CASSPSGVDYEQYF.

There are a few counts of this clone. The CDR3 end is not reached by the read, which stops 3 residues before it; the germline J gene fills it in. The rearrangement uses TRBV18 and TRBJ1-5; D remains unclear. The length of the CDR3 is 14 residues. CDR1 is KGHSH, CDR2 LQKENI, per germline. Between the trimmed V and J ends, which lost 8 bases and 0 bases, there was a span of 11 bases. The DNA read from the CDR3 is TGTGCCAGCACCCAAAGCTATAGCAATCAGCCC. Its translation: CASTQSYSNQP. The whole CDR3 sequence reads CASTQSYSNQPQHF.

CDR3 DNA (partial): TGCGCCAGCAGCTTGTCTCTCCCGGGACAGGGTTTGACCTACGAG. Translation gives CASSLSLPGQGLTYE. The full CDR3 is CASSLSLPGQGLTYEQYF. The V and J genes are TRBV5-1 and TRBJ2-7; 9 bases are shared with TRBD1. The read gets to within 3 residues of the CDR3 end, and the germline J gene fills in the rest. With 1 base clipped from V and 2 bases from J, the junction kept 13 bases outside the gene matches. CDR3 length: 18 amino acids. Per the germline V gene, CDR1 is SGHRS and CDR2 is YFSETQ.

For this clone: The read finishes 3 residues shy of the CDR3 end, and the germline J gene is used to complete it. This chain links TRBV6-2 or TRBV6-3 with TRBJ2-1; D unresolved. Deletions cut 6 bases from V and 4 bases from J, with 10 bases between. Germline CDR1 is MNHEY and CDR2 is SVGEGT. This CDR3 comprises 13 residues. Incomplete CDR3 DNA: TGTGCCAGCAGGGCTTATTCTTACAATGAG. Protein product: CASRAYSYNE. The complete CDR3 sequence is CASRAYSYNEQFF.

Regarding this clone: The DNA ends 3 residues before the CDR3 does, and the rest of the CDR3 is filled in from the germline J gene. This rearrangement joins TRBV2 to TRBJ2-7; possibly TRBD1 for D (5 bases). The CDR3 sequence is 14 residues long. Trimming left V 3 bases short and J 2 bases short, with 11 bases between. The V gene's germline CDR1 is SNHLY and CDR2 FYNNEI. Partial CDR3 DNA: TGTGCCAGCAGTGACTACAGGATAACCTACGAG. Translated: CASSDYRITYE. In full, the CDR3 reads CASSDYRITYEQYF.

This clone occurred many times. Read sequence stops 3 residues before the CDR3 end, and the germline J gene provides the missing end. The gene calls are TRBV5-1 and TRBJ1-2, with 8 bases that match TRBD1. J lost 6 bases, V lost 0 bases, and 7 bases had no gene match. CDR1 is SGHRS, CDR2 YFSETQ, per germline. The CDR3 loop spans 15 amino acids. The sequenced part of the CDR3 DNA is TGCGCCAGCAGCTTGGCCTCGGCAGGGGGCGATGGC. This codes for CASSLASAGGDG. The CDR3 reads in full as CASSLASAGGDGYTF.

About this clone: The sequence runs out 3 residues before the end of the CDR3; the remainder is reconstructed from the germline J gene. This rearrangement joins TRBV2 to TRBJ2-1; 8 nucleotides agree with TRBD1. Per the germline V gene, CDR1 is SNHLY and CDR2 is FYNNEI. The CDR3 consists of 14 residues. J lost 3 bases, V lost 8 bases, and 6 bases had no gene match. This CDR3 is CASGSGTGYNEQFF. CDR3 bases read: TGTGCCAGCGGATCCGGGACAGGCTACAATGAG.

This clone was detected many times. The read is 3 residues too short to cover the CDR3 end, so that end is filled in from the germline J gene. This rearrangement joins TRBV20-1 to TRBJ1-5; tentatively, D is TRBD1 (5 bases). The CDR3 runs to 15 residues. Germline CDR1 DFQATT, CDR2 SNEGSKA (reference sequence). Between the trimmed V and J ends, which lost 3 bases and 1 base, there was a span of 13 bases. Partial CDR3 DNA: TGCAGTGCTAGTCCCGGGGGTAGGAGCAATCAGCCC. Translating gives CSASPGGRSNQP. The complete CDR3 protein is CSASPGGRSNQPQHF.

By share of the sample, this clone is medium-sized (0.01 to 0.1%). The read terminates 3 residues before the CDR3 end, so the remaining end is supplied by the germline J gene. The chain joins TRBV18 to TRBJ2-1; D possibly corresponds to TRBD2 (6 bases). This CDR3 is built from 15 residues. The germline V and J ends were trimmed by 5 bases and 5 bases, with 16 bases remaining between them. Germline CDR1 and CDR2: KGHSH and LQKENI. The sequenced part of the CDR3 DNA is TGTGCCAGCTCAGGTCTGGGGGTAGCGGACAATGAG. This translates into CASSGLGVADNE. In full, the CDR3 is CASSGLGVADNEQFF.

There are a few counts of this clone. From the germline J gene comes the end of the CDR3, since the read stops 3 residues before it. The chain combines TRBV7-9 with TRBJ2-7, with D possibly being TRBD1 (5 bases). Germline-derived CDR1 and CDR2 are SEHNR and FQNEAQ (reference sequence). The CDR3 has 13 residues. Trimming pared 5 bases from V and 3 bases from J, leaving 11 bases between. CDR3 amino acids: CASSPDTHYEQYF. CDR3 DNA (partial): TGTGCCAGCAGCCCGGACACCCACTACGAG.

This clone has a handful of counts. The CDR3 is cut off 3 residues early in the read; its end comes from the germline J gene. The chain uses TRBV19 and TRBJ1-4; D call uncertain. CDR3 size: 16 residues. Trimming took off 9 bases at V and 1 base at J, with 18 bases between the two ends. Germline V gene lookup returns CDR1 LNHDA and CDR2 SQIVND (reference sequence). CDR3 sequence reads: CASKLGGVGTNEKLFF. The CDR3 DNA, read in part, is TGTGCCAGCAAATTAGGCGGGGTGGGAACTAATGAAAAA. Variable domain in full (rest from reference TRBV19 and TRBJ1-4): DGGITQSPKYLFRKEGQNVTLSCEQNLNHDAMYWYRQDPGQGLRLIYYSQIVNDFQKGDIAEGYSVSREKKESFPLTVTSAQKNPTAFYLCASKLGGVGTNEKLFFGSGTQLSVL.

The covered CDR3 bases are TGTGCCAGCAGTTATGCGGGGCCGGCGGATACG. It translates to CASSYAGPADT. The whole CDR3 protein is CASSYAGPADTQYF. The chain has TRBV7-3 and TRBJ2-3; D may be TRBD2 (6 bases). The read terminates 3 residues before the CDR3 end, so the remaining end is supplied by the germline J gene. Germline V CDR1 and CDR2: SGHTA, FQGTGA. Trimming shortened V by 6 bases and J by 6 bases, and 16 bases separated the two germline ends. The CDR3 spans 14 residues. Variable domain in full (rest from reference TRBV7-3 and TRBJ2-3): GAGVSQTPSNKVTEKGKYVELRCDPISGHTALYWYRQSLGQGPEFLIYFQGTGAADDSGLPNDRFFAVRPEGSVSTLKIQRTERGDSAVYLCASSYAGPADTQYFGPGTRLTVL.

There are a few counts of this clone. The CDR3 extends 3 residues past the end of the read, so its final part is completed from the germline J gene. The rearrangement links TRBV18 to TRBJ2-1, with a weak D call TRBD2 (5 bases). The CDR3 contains 14 residues. Per the germline V gene, CDR1 is KGHSH and CDR2 is LQKENI. V dropped 0 bases and J dropped 9 bases, with 12 bases sitting between them. The CDR3 bases that were read are TGTGCCAGCTCACCACCGTTAGGAGAGGGTGAG. This translates into CASSPPLGEGE. The complete CDR3 reads CASSPPLGEGEQFF. Based on the CDR3 plus reference TRBV18 and TRBJ2-1, the full variable domain is NAGVMQNPRHLVRRRGQEARLRCSPMKGHSHVYWYRQLPEEGLKFMVYLQKENIIDESGMPKERFSAEFPKEGPSILRIQQVVRGDSAAYFCASSPPLGEGEQFFGPGTRLTVL.

This clone occurred a few times. The CDR3 end lies 3 residues beyond the end of the read and is filled in from the germline J gene. The chain has TRBV18 and TRBJ1-4; perhaps TRBD1 as D (5 bases). V lost 3 bases and J lost 3, with 11 bases in between. The CDR3 contains 15 residues. Germline CDR1 reads KGHSH; CDR2 reads LQKENI. CDR3 bases read: TGTGCCAGCTCACCCCTCGAAGGGGCTAATGAAAAA. This translates into CASSPLEGANEK. Given in full, the CDR3 is CASSPLEGANEKLFF.